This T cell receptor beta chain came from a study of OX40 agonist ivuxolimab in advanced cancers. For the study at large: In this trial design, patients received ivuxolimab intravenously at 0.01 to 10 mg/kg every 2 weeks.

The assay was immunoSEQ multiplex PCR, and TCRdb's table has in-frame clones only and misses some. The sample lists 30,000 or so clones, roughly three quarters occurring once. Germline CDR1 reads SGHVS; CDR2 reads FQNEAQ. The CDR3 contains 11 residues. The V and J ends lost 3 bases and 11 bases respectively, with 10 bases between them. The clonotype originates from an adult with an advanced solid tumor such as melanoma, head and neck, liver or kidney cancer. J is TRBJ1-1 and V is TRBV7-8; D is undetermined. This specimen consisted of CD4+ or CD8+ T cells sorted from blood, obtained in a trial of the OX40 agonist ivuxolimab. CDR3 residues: CASSFGAGAFF. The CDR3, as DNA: TGTGCCAGCAGCTTCGGAGCGGGCGCTTTCTTT.